These 15 T cell receptor beta chains originate from one sample sequenced in a study of beta chain features in type 1 diabetes. Study-wide results and limits: All four CD4+ subsets of Type 1 diabetes patients contained TCRB CDR3s that were moderately but significantly shorter.

The sequenced template was cDNA made from the entire isolated RNA. Clones were sequenced by immunoSEQ multiplex PCR, and TCRdb holds only the in-frame ones, with some missing. The sample contains about 160,000 clones, 6% to 9% of which appear only once. Their antigens are not known. The sample taken for sequencing was central memory CD4+ T cells from blood. The receptors were gathered from a man younger than 35 with type 1 diabetes.

This clone was seen a handful of times. V usage is TRBV28 and J usage is TRBJ1-5, with 9 bases identical to TRBD1. V dropped 5 bases and J dropped 7; count of bases not matched to a gene: 3. The germline CDR1 and CDR2 sequences are MDHEN and SYDVKM. The CDR3 sequence is 13 residues long. CDR3 in amino acids: CASSRDREQPQHF. In DNA form, the CDR3 reads TGTGCCAGCAGTCGGGACAGGGAGCAGCCCCAGCATTTT.

V gene TRBV10-3 combines with J gene TRBJ2-1; no clear D. V dropped 2 bases and J dropped 5 bases, with 10 bases sitting between them. The CDR3 runs to 14 residues. Per the germline V gene, CDR1 is ENHRY and CDR2 is SYGVKD. Written as DNA, the CDR3 is TGTGCCATCAGTGAGAATGACAAGAACAATGAGCAGTTCTTC. Protein sequence: CAISENDKNNEQFF.

V and J are TRBV7-2 and TRBJ1-1, with unresolved D. There are 14 residues in the CDR3. V lost 6 bases to trimming and J lost 1 base, with 12 bases between them. Germline V lookup: CDR1 SGHTA, CDR2 FQGNSA. Here the CDR3 reads CASSFSRRNTEAFF. Here the CDR3 DNA reads TGTGCCAGCAGTTTTAGCCGTCGGAACACTGAAGCTTTCTTT.

The V call is TRBV27, the J call TRBJ1-2; D is uncertain. The CDR3 runs to 12 residues. CDR1 is MNHEY and CDR2 is SMNVEV in the germline V gene (reference sequence). V dropped 8 bases and J dropped 4 bases, with 11 bases sitting between them. The CDR3, as DNA: TGTGCCAGCCGACGAGGCTCCTATGGCTACACCTTC. This codes for CASRRGSYGYTF.

The chain is built from TRBV30 and TRBJ1-5; possible D gene TRBD1, 5 bases. This CDR3 has 13 residues. V was cut by 2 bases and J by 7 bases, with 12 bases left in between. The germline gives CDR1 GTSNPN, CDR2 SVGIG (reference sequence). The CDR3 region is CAWSIKGRQPQHF. Here the CDR3 DNA reads TGTGCCTGGAGTATAAAGGGGAGGCAGCCCCAGCATTTT. Full variable domain (missing parts from reference TRBV30 and TRBJ1-5): SQTIHQWPATLVQPVGSPLSLECTVEGTSNPNLYWYRQAAGRGLQLLFYSVGIGQISSEVPQNLSASRPQDRQFILSSKKLLLSDSGFYLCAWSIKGRQPQHFGDGTRLSIL.

This clone appeared a few times. The chain combines TRBV4-3 with TRBJ2-1, with D maybe TRBD1 (5 bases). This CDR3 spans 15 amino acids. Trimming removed 0 bases from V and 3 bases from J, with 9 bases in between. Germline V gene sequence: CDR1 LGHNA, CDR2 YSLEER. The CDR3 region has the DNA TGCGCCAGCAGCCAAGAGGGGCTTCACTACAATGAGCAGTTCTTC. This sequence encodes CASSQEGLHYNEQFF.

This clone was picked up many times. This chain joins TRBV7-9 and TRBJ2-3; no reliable D call. The CDR3 extends over 14 amino acids. Germline loops: CDR1 SEHNR, CDR2 FQNEAQ (reference sequence). V gave up 1 base and J gave up 2 bases, with 7 bases separating them. For the CDR3, the DNA is TGTGCCAGCAGCTTAGGGCCAAACACAGATACGCAGTATTTT. Protein: CASSLGPNTDTQYF.

This clone was detected many times. The gene calls are TRBV11-1 and TRBJ2-7; D call uncertain. This CDR3 has 16 residues. Trimming pared 2 bases from V and 3 bases from J, leaving 17 bases between. CDR1 is SGHAT and CDR2 is FQDESV in the germline V gene (reference sequence). CDR3 sequence reads: CASSLLGGVLGYEQYF. The CDR3 coding sequence is TGTGCCAGCAGCTTACTCGGTGGAGTTTTAGGCTACGAGCAGTACTTC.

The gene calls are TRBV7-6 and TRBJ2-1; 10 bases fit TRBD2. CDR1 is SGHVS, CDR2 FNYEAQ, per germline. The CDR3 extends over 15 amino acids. Trimming cost V 0 bases and J 5 bases; bases outside gene matches: 1. The CDR3 sequence: CASSLAGLADNEQFF. For the CDR3, the DNA is TGTGCCAGCAGCTTAGCCGGACTAGCGGACAATGAGCAGTTCTTC.

The chain combines TRBV5-6 with TRBJ1-2; the D gene is possibly TRBD1 (5 bases). Germline lookup yields CDR1 SGHDT and CDR2 YYEEEE. V lost 4 bases, J lost 6 bases, and 10 bases lay in between. The CDR3 is 12 amino acids. The CDR3: CASSETRDGYTF. The CDR3 coding sequence is TGTGCCAGCAGCGAAACCAGGGATGGCTACACCTTC.

This clone was counted a few times. Mismatch with germline at one junction end may stem from a read error. The chain uses TRBV6-5 and TRBJ2-2, with D unresolved. The length of the CDR3 is 13 residues. Per the germline V gene, CDR1 is MNHEY and CDR2 is SVGAGI. This CDR3 is CAISEERIGELFF. In DNA, the CDR3 is TGTGCCATCAGTGAGGAAAGGATCGGGGAGCTGTTTTTT.

This clone was counted between two and nine times. This chain uses TRBV18 with TRBJ1-2; a possible D gene is TRBD1 (6 bases). The CDR3 has 14 residues. Trimming cost V 6 bases and J 0 bases, with 11 bases left between them. The germline gives CDR1 KGHSH, CDR2 LQKENI. The CDR3 coding sequence is TGTGCCAGCTCTCCGGACAGAACTAACTATGGCTACACCTTC. Residues: CASSPDRTNYGYTF.

This CDR3 is CASSSRQGTPTEAFF. In DNA, the CDR3 is TGTGCCAGCAGCTCAAGACAGGGAACCCCGACTGAAGCTTTCTTT. The rearrangement uses TRBV7-9 and TRBJ1-1; 7 nucleotides match TRBD1. Germline trimming cut 4 bases from V and 5 bases from J; bases unmatched to any gene: 10. The CDR3 has 15 amino acids. Germline CDR1 reads SEHNR; CDR2 reads FQNEAQ (reference sequence).

A few counts support this clone. This chain links TRBV7-2 with TRBJ1-2; TRBD1 aligns across 7 bases. Germline lookup yields CDR1 SGHTA and CDR2 FQGNSA. The CDR3 contains 13 residues. After removal of 4 bases from V and 6 bases from J, the junction contained 5 bases not matched to a gene. The CDR3 spells CASSSGQANGYTF. CDR3 DNA: TGTGCCAGCAGCTCAGGACAGGCTAATGGCTACACCTTC.

This clone was detected only a few times. V is TRBV6-6 and J is TRBJ2-3; TRBD2 agrees at 7 bases. V was clipped by 5 bases and J by 0 bases; unmatched bases: 5. Germline CDR1 and CDR2: MNHNY and SVGAGI (reference sequence). The CDR3 runs to 15 residues. The CDR3 protein is CASSQRDVSTDTQYF. The CDR3 DNA is TGTGCCAGCAGTCAGCGGGACGTCAGCACAGATACGCAGTATTTT.